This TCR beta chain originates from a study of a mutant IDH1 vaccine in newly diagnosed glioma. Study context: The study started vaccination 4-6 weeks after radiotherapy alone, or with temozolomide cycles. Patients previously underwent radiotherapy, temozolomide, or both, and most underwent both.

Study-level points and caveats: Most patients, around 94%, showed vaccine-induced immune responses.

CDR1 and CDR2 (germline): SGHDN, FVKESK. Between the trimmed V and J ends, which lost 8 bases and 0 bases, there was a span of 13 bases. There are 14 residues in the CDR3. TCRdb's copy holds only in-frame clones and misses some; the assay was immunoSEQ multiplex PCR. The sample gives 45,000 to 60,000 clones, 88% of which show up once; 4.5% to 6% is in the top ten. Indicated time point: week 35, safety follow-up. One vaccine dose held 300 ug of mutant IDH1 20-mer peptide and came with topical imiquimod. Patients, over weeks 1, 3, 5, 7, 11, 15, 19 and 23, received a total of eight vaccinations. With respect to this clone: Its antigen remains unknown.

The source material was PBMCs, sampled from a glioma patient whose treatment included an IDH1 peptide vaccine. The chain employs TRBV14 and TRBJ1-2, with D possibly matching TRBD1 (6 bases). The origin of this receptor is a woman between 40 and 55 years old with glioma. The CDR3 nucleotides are TGTGCCAGCGAGACAGGAACGGCTAACTATGGCTACACCTTC. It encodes CASETGTANYGYTF.